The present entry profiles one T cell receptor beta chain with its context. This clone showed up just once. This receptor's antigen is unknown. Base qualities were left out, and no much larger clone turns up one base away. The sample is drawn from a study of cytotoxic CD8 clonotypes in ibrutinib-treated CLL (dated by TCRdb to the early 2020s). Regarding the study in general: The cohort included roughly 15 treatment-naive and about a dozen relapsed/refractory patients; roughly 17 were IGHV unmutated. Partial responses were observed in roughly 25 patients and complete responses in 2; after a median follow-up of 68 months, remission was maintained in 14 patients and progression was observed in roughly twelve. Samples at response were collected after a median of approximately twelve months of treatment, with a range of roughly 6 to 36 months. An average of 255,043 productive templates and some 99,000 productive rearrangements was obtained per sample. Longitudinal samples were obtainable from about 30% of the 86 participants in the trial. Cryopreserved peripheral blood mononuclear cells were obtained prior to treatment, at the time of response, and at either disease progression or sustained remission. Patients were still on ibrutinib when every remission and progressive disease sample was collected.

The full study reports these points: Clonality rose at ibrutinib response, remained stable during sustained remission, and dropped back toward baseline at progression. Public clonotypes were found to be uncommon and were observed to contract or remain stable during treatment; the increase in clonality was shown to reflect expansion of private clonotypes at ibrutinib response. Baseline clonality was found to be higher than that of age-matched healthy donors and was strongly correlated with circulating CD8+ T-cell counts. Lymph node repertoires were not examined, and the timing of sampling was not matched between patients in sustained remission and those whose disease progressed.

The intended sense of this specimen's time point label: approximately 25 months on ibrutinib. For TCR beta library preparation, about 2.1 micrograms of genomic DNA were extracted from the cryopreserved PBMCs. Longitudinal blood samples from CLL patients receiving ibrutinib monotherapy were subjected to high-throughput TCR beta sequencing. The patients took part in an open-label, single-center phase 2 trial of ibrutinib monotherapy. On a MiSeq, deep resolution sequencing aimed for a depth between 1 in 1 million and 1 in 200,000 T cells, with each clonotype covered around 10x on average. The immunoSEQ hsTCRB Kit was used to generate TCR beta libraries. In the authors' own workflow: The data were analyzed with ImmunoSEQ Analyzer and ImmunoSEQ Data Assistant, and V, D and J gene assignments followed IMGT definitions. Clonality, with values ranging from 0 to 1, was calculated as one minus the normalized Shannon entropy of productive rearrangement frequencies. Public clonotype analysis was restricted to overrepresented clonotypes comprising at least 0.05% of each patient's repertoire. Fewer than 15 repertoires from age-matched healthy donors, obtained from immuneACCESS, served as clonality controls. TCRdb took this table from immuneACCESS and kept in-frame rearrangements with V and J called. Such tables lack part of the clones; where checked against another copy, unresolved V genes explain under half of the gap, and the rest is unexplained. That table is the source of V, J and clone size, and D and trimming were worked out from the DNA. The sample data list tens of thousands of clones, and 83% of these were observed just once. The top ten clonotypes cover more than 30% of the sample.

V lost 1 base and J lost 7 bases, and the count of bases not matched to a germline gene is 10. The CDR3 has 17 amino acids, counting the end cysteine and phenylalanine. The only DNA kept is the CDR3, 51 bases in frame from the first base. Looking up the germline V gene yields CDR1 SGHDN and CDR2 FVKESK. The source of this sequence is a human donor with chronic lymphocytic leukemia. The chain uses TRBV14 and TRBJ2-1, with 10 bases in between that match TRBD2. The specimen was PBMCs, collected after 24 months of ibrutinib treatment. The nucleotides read TGTGCCAGCAGCCAAGGCCGCCTAGCGGGAGTGGAAAATGAGCAGTTCTTC. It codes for CASSQGRLAGVENEQFF.